The 30 T cell receptor beta chains in this list originate from one sample, sequenced in a study of somatic mutations in cytotoxic T cells in rheumatoid arthritis. The protocol was immunoSEQ multiplex PCR, while the TCRdb copy is restricted to in-frame clones and leaves out a portion. The sample yields some 20,000 clones, about four fifths seen once. Sequencing was carried out using CD8+ T cells sorted from blood. Receptor source: an adult with rheumatoid arthritis.

The chain links TRBV10-3 to TRBJ1-2; D not resolved. Germline CDR1 reads ENHRY; CDR2 reads SYGVKD. The ends were cut back, 10 bases at V and 0 bases at J, with 12 bases in the middle. The CDR3 loop spans 13 amino acids. CDR3 loop: CATGGDANYGYTF. CDR3 coding DNA: TGTGCCACCGGCGGAGATGCTAACTATGGCTACACCTTC.

The rearrangement uses TRBV4-1 and TRBJ2-1; D perhaps matches TRBD2 (6 bases). CDR3 length equals 13 residues. The germline V gene has CDR1 MGHRA and CDR2 YSYEKL. Trimming stripped 5 bases from V and 8 bases from J, with 13 bases between. The CDR3 region has the DNA TGCGCCAGCAGCAGCCCTGGGGGGTATGAGCAGTTCTTC. It is translated as CASSSPGGYEQFF.

This chain connects TRBV7-8 to TRBJ2-7; D is unclear. This CDR3 has 13 residues. Germline CDR1 SGHVS, CDR2 FQNEAQ. The V gene lost 4 bases and the J gene lost 3 bases, with 10 bases spanning the gap. CDR3: CASSSPISYEQYF. CDR3 coding DNA: TGTGCCAGCAGCTCCCCTATAAGCTACGAGCAGTACTTC.

This chain uses TRBV14 with TRBJ2-5, with unresolved D. Trimming removed 4 bases from V and 4 bases from J, with 7 bases in between. The germline gives CDR1 SGHDN, CDR2 FVKESK. This CDR3 comprises 12 residues. CDR3 region: CASSLVRETQYF. CDR3 nucleotide sequence: TGTGCCAGCAGCCTAGTGAGAGAGACCCAGTACTTC.

The chain links TRBV19 to TRBJ2-2, with D unclear. CDR1 and CDR2 from the germline V gene are LNHDA and SQIVND (reference sequence). The germline V and J ends were trimmed by 5 bases and 7 bases, with 14 bases remaining between them. This CDR3 is 14 amino acids long. CDR3 amino acids: CASSLVGSHGELFF. CDR3 nucleotides: TGTGCCAGTAGTTTGGTGGGATCTCACGGGGAGCTGTTTTTT.

This chain joins TRBV30 and TRBJ1-1; weak D call: TRBD1 (6 bases). CDR3 length equals 20 residues. CDR1 is GTSNPN and CDR2 is SVGIG in the germline V gene (reference sequence). V lost 0 bases to trimming and J lost 0 bases, with 26 bases between them. CDR3: CAWSVLRGFSGDRLNTEAFF. In DNA form, the CDR3 reads TGTGCCTGGAGTGTACTAAGAGGGTTTTCGGGTGACAGGTTGAACACTGAAGCTTTCTTT.

This rearrangement joins TRBV2 to TRBJ1-1; 9 bases are a match to TRBD1. The CDR3 covers 15 residues. V dropped 10 bases and J dropped 7; count of bases not matched to a gene: 16. The germline gives CDR1 SNHLY, CDR2 FYNNEI. The CDR3 sequence: CATHTFVQGASEAFF. Written as DNA, the CDR3 is TGTGCCACCCACACATTCGTACAGGGGGCGAGTGAAGCTTTCTTT.

This sequence joins TRBV29-1 and TRBJ1-1; 9 bases line up with TRBD1. J was trimmed by 4 bases and V by 7 bases; bases with no gene match: 10. The CDR3 has 14 residues. CDR1 and CDR2 from the germline V gene are SQVTM and ANQGSEA. CDR3 sequence reads: CSADRGVLGTEAFF. The DNA for the CDR3 is TGCAGCGCCGACAGGGGGGTGTTGGGCACTGAAGCTTTCTTT. Full variable domain (rest looked up from reference TRBV29-1 and TRBJ1-1): SAVISQKPSRDICQRGTSLTIQCQVDSQVTMMFWYRQQPGQSLTLIATANQGSEATYESGFVIDKFPISRPNLTFSTLTVSNMSPEDSSIYLCSADRGVLGTEAFFGQGTRLTVV.

By its share, this clone is medium-sized. The rearrangement uses TRBV25-1 and TRBJ1-1, with D unresolved. V dropped 2 bases and J dropped 11 bases, with 9 bases sitting between them. Germline values: CDR1 MGHDK, CDR2 SYGVNS. The CDR3 is made up of 11 amino acids. CDR3 sequence: CASSEGFLAFF. As DNA, the CDR3 is TGTGCCAGCAGTGAAGGATTTCTGGCTTTCTTT.

The chain has TRBV28 and TRBJ2-2; TRBD2 matches at 11 bases. The CDR3 runs 15 residues. After removal of 6 bases from V and 7 bases from J, the junction contained 7 bases not matched to a gene. CDR1 and CDR2 from the germline V gene are MDHEN and SYDVKM. The CDR3 reads CASSPTGLAVGELFF. CDR3 DNA sequence: TGTGCCAGCAGCCCGACGGGACTAGCGGTCGGGGAGCTGTTTTTT.

This chain joins TRBV7-9 and TRBJ1-1, with D unresolved. The CDR3 is made up of 16 amino acids. V was cut by 0 bases and J by 1 base, with 12 bases left in between. Germline V gene data show CDR1 as SEHNR and CDR2 as FQNEAQ (reference sequence). CDR3 sequence reads: CASSLATADSNTEAFF. CDR3 DNA sequence: TGTGCCAGCAGCTTAGCAACAGCTGACTCGAACACTGAAGCTTTCTTT.

The CDR3 coding sequence is TGTGCCAGCAGTGTCTCGACTAGCGGGAGTGACGAGCAGTACTTC. It codes for CASSVSTSGSDEQYF. V usage is TRBV6-1 and J usage is TRBJ2-7; 12 bases are a match to TRBD2. The length of the CDR3 is 15 residues. CDR1 and CDR2 (germline): MNHNS, SASEGT. The J segment lost 5 bases and the V segment lost 4 bases, leaving 6 bases of the junction unmatched.

The rearrangement links TRBV11-2 to TRBJ2-3; D gene uncertain. V lost 6 bases and J 0 bases, leaving 16 bases between the germline ends. This CDR3 has 16 residues. From germline, CDR1 is SGHAT and CDR2 FQNNGV. The CDR3 DNA reads as TGTGCCAGCAGTTTCCCTACTGCTTCTAGCACAGATACGCAGTATTTT. It yields the protein CASSFPTASSTDTQYF.

The chain combines TRBV7-9 with TRBJ1-5; D is undetermined. The V end lost 2 bases, the J end lost 6 bases, and 8 bases lay between the germline ends. CDR1 SEHNR and CDR2 FQNEAQ come from the germline V gene (reference sequence). This CDR3 spans 13 amino acids. CDR3 loop: CASSLRLGQPQHF. CDR3 nucleotides: TGTGCCAGCAGCTTAAGACTGGGTCAGCCCCAGCATTTT.

This sequence joins TRBV28 and TRBJ2-3, with D perhaps matching TRBD1 (6 bases). Germline CDR1 and CDR2: MDHEN and SYDVKM. Trimming removed 5 bases from V and 2 bases from J, with 11 bases in between. This CDR3 has 14 residues. The CDR3 is CASSRDTFTDTQYF. The CDR3 DNA is TGTGCCAGCAGTCGGGACACCTTCACAGATACGCAGTATTTT.

The rearrangement uses TRBV2 and TRBJ2-7, with 9 nucleotides matching TRBD2. CDR1 and CDR2 (germline): SNHLY, FYNNEI. The CDR3 extends over 14 amino acids. V lost 6 bases to trimming and J lost 2 bases; unmatched junction nucleotides: 5. Here the CDR3 reads CASSRTSATYEQYF. DNA for the CDR3: TGTGCCAGCAGCAGGACTAGCGCCACCTACGAGCAGTACTTC.

The J gene is TRBJ1-6, the V gene TRBV7-5. TRBV7-5 is a pseudogene locus. The CDR3 sequence is 14 residues long. The CDR3: CARSFTFWRSPLHF. Here the CDR3 DNA reads TGTGCCAGAAGCTTTACCTTTTGGAGATCACCCCTCCACTTT.

The chain recombines TRBV5-1 with TRBJ2-3; D assignment may be TRBD1 or TRBD2 (5 bases each). V was pared by 0 bases and J by 0 bases, with 5 bases between. Germline V lookup: CDR1 SGHRS, CDR2 YFSETQ. This CDR3 has 14 residues. CDR3 protein: CASSLGDSTDTQYF. The CDR3 region has the DNA TGCGCCAGCAGCTTGGGGGACAGCACAGATACGCAGTATTTT.

This chain connects TRBV7-8 to TRBJ2-7; 9 bases fit TRBD2. This CDR3 comprises 16 residues. Germline CDR1 SGHVS, CDR2 FQNEAQ. The V gene end was trimmed by 5 bases and the J gene end by 5 bases; junction bases not matched to a gene: 13. The CDR3: CASSPVRSGRTHEQYF. The CDR3 region has the DNA TGTGCCAGCAGCCCCGTAAGAAGCGGGAGGACCCACGAGCAGTACTTC.

The chain is built from TRBV6-4 and TRBJ2-1; TRBD2 agrees at 11 bases. Germline CDR1 MRHNA, CDR2 SNTAGT. The ends lost 6 bases at V and 7 bases at J; junction bases unmatched: 8. The CDR3 runs to 15 residues. The CDR3 nucleotides are TGTGCCAGCAGCAATGGACTAGCGGGCCTTAATGAGCAGTTCTTC. It is translated as CASSNGLAGLNEQFF.

The chain employs TRBV19 and TRBJ2-5, with D perhaps TRBD1 (6 bases). Germline V gives CDR1 LNHDA, CDR2 SQIVND (reference sequence). V was cut by 5 bases and J by 3 bases, with 16 bases left in between. The CDR3 totals 15 residues. The CDR3 is CASSPQGWPKETQYF. CDR3 nucleotide sequence: TGTGCCAGTAGTCCCCAGGGGTGGCCAAAAGAGACCCAGTACTTC.

The rearrangement joins TRBV12-5 to TRBJ1-2; no reliable D call. In germline, CDR1 is LGHNT, CDR2 FRNRAP. The V end was cut by 0 bases, the J end by 3 bases, with 2 bases between. The CDR3 is 12 amino acids. The CDR3 spells CASGLVDYGYTF. As DNA, the CDR3 is TGTGCTAGTGGTTTGGTAGACTATGGCTACACCTTC.

This chain joins TRBV6-1 and TRBJ2-1, with D maybe TRBD1 (5 bases). CDR1 and CDR2 from the germline V gene are MNHNS and SASEGT. The CDR3 totals 15 residues. The V end was cut by 1 base, the J end by 3 bases, with 10 bases between. This CDR3 is CASSEGRGYYNEQFF. The CDR3 DNA reads TGTGCCAGCAGTGAAGGAAGGGGCTACTACAATGAGCAGTTCTTC.

J is TRBJ2-7 and V is TRBV6-6, with unresolved D. The CDR3 extends over 12 amino acids. The germline V and J ends were trimmed by 7 bases and 0 bases, with 7 bases remaining between them. In germline, CDR1 is MNHNY, CDR2 SVGAGI (reference sequence). CDR3 DNA: TGTGCCAGCACGGCCGGCTCCTACGAGCAGTACTTC. Translation gives CASTAGSYEQYF.

The rearrangement uses TRBV5-6 and TRBJ2-5; 8 bases map to TRBD1. The CDR3 extends over 14 amino acids. The V gene's germline CDR1 is SGHDT and CDR2 YYEEEE. The junction had 3 bases not matched to a gene; V was cut back by 0 bases and J by 5 bases. As DNA, the CDR3 is TGTGCCAGCAGCTTGGGGACAGGGTGGGAGACCCAGTACTTC. Amino acid sequence: CASSLGTGWETQYF. Drawing the rest from reference TRBV5-6 and TRBJ2-5, the complete variable domain is DAGVTQSPTHLIKTRGQQVTLRCSPKSGHDTVSWYQQALGQGPQFIFQYYEEEERQRGNFPDRFSGHQFPNYSSELNVNALLLGDSALYLCASSLGTGWETQYFGPGTRLLVL.

This chain uses TRBV25-1 with TRBJ2-5, with 7 bases aligning to TRBD1. CDR1 MGHDK and CDR2 SYGVNS come from the germline V gene. V lost 10 bases, J lost 2 bases, and 7 bases stayed unmatched. The CDR3 is made up of 13 amino acids. CDR3 in amino acids: CATSGTDQETQYF. CDR3 nucleotide sequence: TGTGCCACCTCCGGGACAGATCAAGAGACCCAGTACTTC.

V is TRBV7-9 and J is TRBJ2-7, with a weak D call TRBD1 (5 bases). In germline, CDR1 is SEHNR, CDR2 FQNEAQ (reference sequence). The CDR3 covers 14 residues. Deletions cut 2 bases from V and 3 bases from J, with 11 bases between. CDR3 in amino acids: CASSLLGPIYEQYF. As DNA, the CDR3 is TGTGCCAGCAGCTTACTGGGGCCCATCTACGAGCAGTACTTC.

The rearrangement uses TRBV4-1 and TRBJ2-5; 11 bases map to TRBD2. Germline CDR1 reads MGHRA; CDR2 reads YSYEKL. The CDR3 has 15 amino acids. V trimming: 4 bases; J trimming: 2 bases; junction bases outside the gene matches: 3. The CDR3 region has the DNA TGCGCCAGCAGCCCACTAGCGGGAGCACAAGAGACCCAGTACTTC. Amino acids: CASSPLAGAQETQYF.

The chain recombines TRBV30 with TRBJ2-2, with 10 bases identical to TRBD1. Germline V lookup: CDR1 GTSNPN, CDR2 SVGIG (reference sequence). Trimming took 5 bases from V and 6 from J; bases not matched to a gene: 9. The CDR3 contains 15 residues. CDR3 sequence (DNA): TGTGCCTGGGACCTAGGGACAGGGGTTTCCGGGGAGCTGTTTTTT. It translates to CAWDLGTGVSGELFF.

The chain combines TRBV6-6 with TRBJ1-5; D call uncertain. Germline lookup yields CDR1 MNHNY and CDR2 SVGAGI (reference sequence). This CDR3 spans 15 amino acids. The germline V and J ends were trimmed by 7 bases and 0 bases, with 13 bases remaining between them. CDR3 residues: CASKREQISNQPQHF. CDR3 coding DNA: TGTGCCAGCAAGAGGGAACAGATTAGCAATCAGCCCCAGCATTTT.